Listed here are 12 T cell receptor beta chains from one sample, sequenced in a study of blood T cell repertoires in COVID-19. The repertoire was sequenced with immunoSEQ multiplex PCR; TCRdb's copy has only in-frame clones and lacks some. The table has roughly 80,000 clones, under 90% seen once. Sequencing input: peripheral blood. The receptor source for this set is a man older than 75 with acute or convalescent COVID-19.

This clone was seen just once. The chain couples TRBV25-1 to TRBJ1-4; D unresolved. The V gene lost 4 bases and the J gene lost 0 bases, with 12 bases spanning the gap. Looked up from germline, CDR1 is MGHDK and CDR2 is SYGVNS. This CDR3 contains 16 residues. The CDR3: CASSGLTVTTNEKLFF. CDR3 nucleotides: TGTGCCAGCAGTGGACTTACGGTTACAACTAATGAAAAACTGTTTTTT. Supplemented by reference TRBV25-1 and TRBJ1-4, the full variable domain reads EADIYQTPRYLVIGTGKKITLECSQTMGHDKMYWYQQDPGMELHLIHYSYGVNSTEKGDLSSESTVSRIRTEHFPLTLESARPSHTSQYLCASSGLTVTTNEKLFFGSGTQLSVL.

This chain uses TRBV28 with TRBJ2-7; D is possibly TRBD2 (5 bases). CDR1 is MDHEN and CDR2 is SYDVKM in the germline V gene. CDR3 size: 15 residues. The V and J ends lost 6 bases and 1 base respectively, with 16 bases between them. The DNA of the CDR3 is TGTGCCAGCAGCCTAACGGGGATGGGGTCCTACGAGCAGTACTTC. Translating gives CASSLTGMGSYEQYF.

The chain is built from TRBV4-2 and TRBJ2-7; possible D gene TRBD2, 6 bases. Trimming removed 1 base at V and 5 bases at J, with 12 bases between. Germline V gene sequence: CDR1 LGHNA, CDR2 YNFKEQ. The CDR3 is made up of 14 amino acids. CDR3 residues: CASSQAPGSHEQYF. The DNA for the CDR3 is TGTGCCAGCAGCCAAGCCCCCGGGAGCCACGAGCAGTACTTC.

Notes on this clone: The sample has other DNA sequences that encode this CDR3 too. V gene TRBV5-6 combines with J gene TRBJ1-1; D not resolved. V was shortened by 1 base and J by 0 bases, with 7 bases between the two germline ends. The CDR3 totals 14 residues. The germline CDR1 and CDR2 sequences are SGHDT and YYEEEE. In DNA form, the CDR3 reads TGTGCCAGCAGCTTGTACAGCCTGAACACTGAAGCTTTCTTT. It is translated as CASSLYSLNTEAFF.

The chain is built from TRBV28 and TRBJ2-3; TRBD1 might be the D (5 bases). Trimming took off 3 bases at V and 3 bases at J, with 10 bases between the two ends. This CDR3 has 14 residues. Germline V gene data show CDR1 as MDHEN and CDR2 as SYDVKM. In DNA, the CDR3 is TGTGCCAGCAGTTTCAGGGTAGGAACAGATACGCAGTATTTT. Residues: CASSFRVGTDTQYF.

The chain carries TRBV7-3 and TRBJ2-1; tentatively, D is TRBD2 (6 bases). CDR1 and CDR2 (germline): SGHTA, FQGTGA. V was cut by 5 bases and J by 1 base, with 15 bases left in between. The CDR3 has 16 residues. The chain's CDR3 is CASSNQGLQSYNEQFF. For the CDR3, the DNA is TGTGCCAGCAGCAATCAGGGACTCCAATCCTACAATGAGCAGTTCTTC.

The chain uses TRBV28 and TRBJ1-5, with 7 bases fitting TRBD1. Germline CDR1 is MDHEN and CDR2 is SYDVKM. J gave up 7 bases and V 6 bases, and 9 bases lay outside the gene matches. This CDR3 is built from 14 residues. This chain's CDR3 is CASRNRQGSQPQHF. DNA of the CDR3: TGTGCCAGCAGAAATAGACAGGGATCCCAGCCCCAGCATTTT.

This clone was seen once. This chain connects TRBV29-1 to TRBJ2-7; D is possibly TRBD1 (5 bases). Germline V gene lookup returns CDR1 SQVTM and CDR2 ANQGSEA. The CDR3 extends over 13 amino acids. V dropped 1 base and J dropped 5 bases, with 12 bases sitting between them. The CDR3 DNA is TGCAGCGTTGAAGGTCAGGGTTTCCACGAGCAGTACTTC. Translated, it gives CSVEGQGFHEQYF.

This clone has a handful of counts. This chain uses TRBV5-1 with TRBJ2-7; D possibly corresponds to TRBD1 (6 bases). The CDR3 is made up of 13 amino acids. V was cut by 4 bases and J by 6 bases, with 14 bases left in between. In germline, CDR1 is SGHRS, CDR2 YFSETQ. The CDR3 region has the DNA TGCGCCAGCAGCAACACCGGGACACCCGAGCAGTACTTC. Residues: CASSNTGTPEQYF.

The chain is built from TRBV7-2 and TRBJ2-3, with TRBD1 as a possible D gene (6 bases). The CDR3 length is 16 residues. Deletions cut 5 bases from V and 3 bases from J, with 18 bases between. Germline V gene data show CDR1 as SGHTA and CDR2 as FQGNSA. The CDR3 loop is CASSPSDRLRTDTQYF. The DNA of the CDR3 is TGTGCCAGCAGCCCATCTGACAGGTTAAGGACAGATACGCAGTATTTT.

The chain joins TRBV6-5 to TRBJ1-1; unclear D gene. Per germline, CDR1 MNHEY and CDR2 SVGAGI. V was trimmed by 8 bases and J by 0 bases, leaving 10 bases between them. The CDR3 is 13 residues long. Here the CDR3 DNA reads TGTGCCAGCCGCACAGCCCTGAACACTGAAGCTTTCTTT. It encodes CASRTALNTEAFF.

This chain joins TRBV18 and TRBJ2-7; 7 bases agree with TRBD1. The CDR3 runs to 14 residues. The trim removed 5 bases at V and 2 bases at J, leaving 6 bases unmatched. Per germline, CDR1 KGHSH and CDR2 LQKENI. This CDR3 is CASSSDRVTYEQYF. The CDR3 nucleotides read TGTGCCAGCTCAAGCGACAGGGTTACCTACGAGCAGTACTTC.